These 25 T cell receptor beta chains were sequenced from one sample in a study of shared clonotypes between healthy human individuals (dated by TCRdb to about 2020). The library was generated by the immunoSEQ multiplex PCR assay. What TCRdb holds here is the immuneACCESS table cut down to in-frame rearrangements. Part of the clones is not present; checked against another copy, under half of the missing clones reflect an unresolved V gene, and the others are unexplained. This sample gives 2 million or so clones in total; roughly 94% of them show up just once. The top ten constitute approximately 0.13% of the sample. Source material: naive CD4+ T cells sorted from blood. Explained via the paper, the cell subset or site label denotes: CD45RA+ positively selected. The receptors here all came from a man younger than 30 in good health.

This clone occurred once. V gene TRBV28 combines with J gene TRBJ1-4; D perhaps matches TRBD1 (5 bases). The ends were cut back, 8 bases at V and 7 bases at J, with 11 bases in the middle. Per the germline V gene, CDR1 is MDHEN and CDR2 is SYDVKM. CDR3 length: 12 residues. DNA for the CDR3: TGTGCCAGCCACACGGGGGGTGAAAAACTGTTTTTT. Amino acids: CASHTGGEKLFF.

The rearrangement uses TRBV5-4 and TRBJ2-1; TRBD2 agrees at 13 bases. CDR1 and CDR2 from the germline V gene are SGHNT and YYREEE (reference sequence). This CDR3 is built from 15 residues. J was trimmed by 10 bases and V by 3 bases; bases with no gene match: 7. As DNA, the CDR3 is TGTGCCAGCAGCTCTGGACTAGCGGGGGATGTGGAGCAGTTCTTC. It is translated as CASSSGLAGDVEQFF.

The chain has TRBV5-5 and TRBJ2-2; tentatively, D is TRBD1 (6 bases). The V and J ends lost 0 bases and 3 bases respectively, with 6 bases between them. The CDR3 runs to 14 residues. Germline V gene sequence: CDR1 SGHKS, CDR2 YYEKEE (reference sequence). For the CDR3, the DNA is TGTGCCAGCAGCTTGGGGACAGACACCGGGGAGCTGTTTTTT. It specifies CASSLGTDTGELFF.

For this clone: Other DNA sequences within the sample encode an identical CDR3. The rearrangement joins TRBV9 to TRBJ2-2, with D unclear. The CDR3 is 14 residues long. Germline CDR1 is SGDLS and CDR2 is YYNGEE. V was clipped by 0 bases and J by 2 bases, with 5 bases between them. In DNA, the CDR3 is TGTGCCAGCAGCGTAGGGACCAACACCGGGGAGCTGTTTTTT. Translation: CASSVGTNTGELFF.

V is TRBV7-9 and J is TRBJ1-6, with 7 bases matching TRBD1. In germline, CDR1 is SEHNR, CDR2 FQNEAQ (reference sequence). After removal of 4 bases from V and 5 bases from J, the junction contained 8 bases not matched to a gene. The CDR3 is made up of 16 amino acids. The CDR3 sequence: CASSYDRAKNNSPLHF. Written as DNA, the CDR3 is TGTGCCAGCAGCTACGACAGGGCGAAGAATAATTCACCCCTCCACTTT. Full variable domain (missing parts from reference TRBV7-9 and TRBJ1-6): DTGVSQNPRHKITKRGQNVTFRCDPISEHNRLYWYRQTLGQGPEFLTYFQNEAQLEKSRLLSDRFSAERPKGSFSTLEIQRTEQGDSAMYLCASSYDRAKNNSPLHFGNGTRLTVT.

As DNA, the CDR3 is TGTGCCAGCTCACCGTTGGACATTTCTGGAAACACCATATATTTT. This sequence encodes CASSPLDISGNTIYF. The rearrangement joins TRBV18 to TRBJ1-3, with D possibly TRBD1 on 5 matching bases. Germline V gene sequence: CDR1 KGHSH, CDR2 LQKENI. V was pared by 3 bases and J by 1 base, with 10 bases between. There are 15 residues in the CDR3. Full variable domain (remainder filled in from reference TRBV18 and TRBJ1-3): NAGVMQNPRHLVRRRGQEARLRCSPMKGHSHVYWYRQLPEEGLKFMVYLQKENIIDESGMPKERFSAEFPKEGPSILRIQQVVRGDSAAYFCASSPLDISGNTIYFGEGSWLTVV.

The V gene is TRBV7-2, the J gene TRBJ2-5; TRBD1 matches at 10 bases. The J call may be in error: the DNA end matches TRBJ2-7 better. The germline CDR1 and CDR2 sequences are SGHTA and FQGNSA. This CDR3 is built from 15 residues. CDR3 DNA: TGTGCCAGCAGCCAGGGACAGGGGATAACCTACGAGCAGTACTTC. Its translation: CASSQGQGITYEQYF.

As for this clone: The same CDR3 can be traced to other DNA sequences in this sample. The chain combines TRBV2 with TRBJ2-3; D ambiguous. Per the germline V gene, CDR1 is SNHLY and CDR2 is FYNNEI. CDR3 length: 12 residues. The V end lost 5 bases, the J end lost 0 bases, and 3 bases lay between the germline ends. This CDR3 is CASSPSTDTQYF. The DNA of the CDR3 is TGTGCCAGCAGTCCCAGCACAGATACGCAGTATTTT.

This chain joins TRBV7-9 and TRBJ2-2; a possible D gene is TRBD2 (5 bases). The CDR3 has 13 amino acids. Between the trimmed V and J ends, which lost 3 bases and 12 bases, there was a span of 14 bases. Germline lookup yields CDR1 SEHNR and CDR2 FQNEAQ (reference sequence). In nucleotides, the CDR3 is TGTGCCAGCAGCTTCAGGAGAGGGTTGAAGCTGTTTTTT. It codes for CASSFRRGLKLFF.

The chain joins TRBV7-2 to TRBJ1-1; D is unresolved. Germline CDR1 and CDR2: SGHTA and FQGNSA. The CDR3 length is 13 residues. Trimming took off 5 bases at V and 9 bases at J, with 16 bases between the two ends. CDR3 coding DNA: TGTGCCAGCAGCAAAAGAAGGGAGGGCCAAGCTTTCTTT. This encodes CASSKRREGQAFF.

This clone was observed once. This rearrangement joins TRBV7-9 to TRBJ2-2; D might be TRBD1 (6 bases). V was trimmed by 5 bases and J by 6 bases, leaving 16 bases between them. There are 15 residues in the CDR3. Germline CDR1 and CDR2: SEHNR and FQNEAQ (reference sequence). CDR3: CASSTTNTGSGELFF. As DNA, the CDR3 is TGTGCCAGCAGCACCACGAACACAGGGTCCGGGGAGCTGTTTTTT.

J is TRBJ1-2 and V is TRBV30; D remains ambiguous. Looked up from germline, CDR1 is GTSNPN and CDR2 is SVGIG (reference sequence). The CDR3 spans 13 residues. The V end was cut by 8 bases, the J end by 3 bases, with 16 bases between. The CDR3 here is CARAGPGDYGYTF. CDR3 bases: TGTGCCCGGGCCGGTCCCGGAGACTATGGCTACACCTTC.

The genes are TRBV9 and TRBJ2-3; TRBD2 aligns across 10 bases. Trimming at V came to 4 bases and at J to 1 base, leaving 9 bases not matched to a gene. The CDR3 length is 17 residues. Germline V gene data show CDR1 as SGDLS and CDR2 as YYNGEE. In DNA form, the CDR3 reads TGTGCCAGCAGCTCGGGGACTAGCGAAGACCGCACAGATACGCAGTATTTT. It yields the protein CASSSGTSEDRTDTQYF.

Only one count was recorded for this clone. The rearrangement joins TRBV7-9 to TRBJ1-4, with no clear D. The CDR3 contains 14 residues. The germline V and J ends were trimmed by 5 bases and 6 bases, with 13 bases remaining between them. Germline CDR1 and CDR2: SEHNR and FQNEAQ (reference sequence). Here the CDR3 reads CASSLGRGDEKLFF. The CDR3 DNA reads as TGTGCCAGCAGCCTCGGACGTGGGGATGAAAAACTGTTTTTT. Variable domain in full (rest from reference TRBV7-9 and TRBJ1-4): DTGVSQNPRHKITKRGQNVTFRCDPISEHNRLYWYRQTLGQGPEFLTYFQNEAQLEKSRLLSDRFSAERPKGSFSTLEIQRTEQGDSAMYLCASSLGRGDEKLFFGSGTQLSVL.

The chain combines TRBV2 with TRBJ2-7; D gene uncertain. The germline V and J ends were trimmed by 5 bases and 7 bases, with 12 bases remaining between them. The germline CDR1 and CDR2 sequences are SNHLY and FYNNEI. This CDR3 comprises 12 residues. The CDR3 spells CASSTVMGEQYF. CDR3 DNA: TGTGCCAGCAGTACCGTAATGGGGGAGCAGTACTTC.

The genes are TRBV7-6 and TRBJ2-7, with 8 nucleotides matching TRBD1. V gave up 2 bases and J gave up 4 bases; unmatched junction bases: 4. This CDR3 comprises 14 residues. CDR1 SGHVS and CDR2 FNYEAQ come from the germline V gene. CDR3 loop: CASSLSQGAYEQYF. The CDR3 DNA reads TGTGCCAGCAGCTTAAGCCAGGGGGCATACGAGCAGTACTTC.

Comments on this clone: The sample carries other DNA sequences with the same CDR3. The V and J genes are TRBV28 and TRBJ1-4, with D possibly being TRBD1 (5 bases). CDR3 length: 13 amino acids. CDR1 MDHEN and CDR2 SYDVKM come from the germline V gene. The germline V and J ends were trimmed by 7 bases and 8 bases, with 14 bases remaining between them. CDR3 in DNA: TGTGCCAGCAATCCGGGGGGAGGGGAAAAACTGTTTTTT. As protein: CASNPGGGEKLFF.

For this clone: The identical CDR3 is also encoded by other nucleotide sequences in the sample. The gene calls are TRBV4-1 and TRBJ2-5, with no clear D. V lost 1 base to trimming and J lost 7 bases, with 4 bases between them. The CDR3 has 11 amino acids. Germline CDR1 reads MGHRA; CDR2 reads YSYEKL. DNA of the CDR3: TGCGCCAGCAGCCAAGGGTGGACCCAGTACTTC. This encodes CASSQGWTQYF.

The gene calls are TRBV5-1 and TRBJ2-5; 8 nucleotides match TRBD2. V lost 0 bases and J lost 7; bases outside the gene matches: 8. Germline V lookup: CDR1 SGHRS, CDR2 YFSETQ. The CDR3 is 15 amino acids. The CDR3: CASSLDGGALWTQYF. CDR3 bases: TGCGCCAGCAGCTTGGACGGGGGGGCCTTGTGGACCCAGTACTTC.

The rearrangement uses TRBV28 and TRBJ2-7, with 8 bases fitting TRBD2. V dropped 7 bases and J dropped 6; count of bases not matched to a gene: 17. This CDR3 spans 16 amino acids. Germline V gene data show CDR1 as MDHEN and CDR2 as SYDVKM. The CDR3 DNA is TGTGCCAGCACCCCGACCGCGAGGGGACTAGTAGCCGAGCAGTACTTC. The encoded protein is CASTPTARGLVAEQYF. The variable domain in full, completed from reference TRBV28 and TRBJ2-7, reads DVKVTQSSRYLVKRTGEKVFLECVQDMDHENMFWYRQDPGLGLRLIYFSYDVKMKEKGDIPEGYSVSREKKERFSLILESASTNQTSMYLCASTPTARGLVAEQYFGPGTRLTVT.

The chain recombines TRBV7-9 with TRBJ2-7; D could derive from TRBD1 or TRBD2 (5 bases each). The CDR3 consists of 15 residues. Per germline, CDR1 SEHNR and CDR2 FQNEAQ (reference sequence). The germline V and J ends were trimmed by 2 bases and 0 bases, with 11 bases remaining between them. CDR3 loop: CASSLPRGPSYEQYF. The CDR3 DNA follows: TGTGCCAGCAGCTTACCAAGGGGACCCTCCTACGAGCAGTACTTC.

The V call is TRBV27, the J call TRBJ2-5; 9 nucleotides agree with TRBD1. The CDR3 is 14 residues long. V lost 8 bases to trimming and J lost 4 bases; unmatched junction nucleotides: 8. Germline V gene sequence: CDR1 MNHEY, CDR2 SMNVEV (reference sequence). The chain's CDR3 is CASHGQGRGETQYF. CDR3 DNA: TGTGCCAGCCACGGACAGGGGCGTGGAGAGACCCAGTACTTC.

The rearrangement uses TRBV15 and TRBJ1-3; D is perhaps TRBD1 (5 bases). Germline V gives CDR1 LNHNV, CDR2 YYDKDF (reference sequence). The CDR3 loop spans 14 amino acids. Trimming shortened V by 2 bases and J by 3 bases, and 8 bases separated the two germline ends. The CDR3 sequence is CATSRQGGGNTIYF. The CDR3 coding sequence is TGTGCCACCAGCAGACAGGGTGGTGGAAACACCATATATTTT.

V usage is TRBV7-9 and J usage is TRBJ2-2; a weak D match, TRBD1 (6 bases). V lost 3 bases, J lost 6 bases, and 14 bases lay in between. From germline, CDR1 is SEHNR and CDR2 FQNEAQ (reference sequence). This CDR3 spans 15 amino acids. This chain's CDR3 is CASSFLQGRAGELFF. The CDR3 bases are TGTGCCAGCAGCTTCCTACAGGGTAGAGCCGGGGAGCTGTTTTTT.

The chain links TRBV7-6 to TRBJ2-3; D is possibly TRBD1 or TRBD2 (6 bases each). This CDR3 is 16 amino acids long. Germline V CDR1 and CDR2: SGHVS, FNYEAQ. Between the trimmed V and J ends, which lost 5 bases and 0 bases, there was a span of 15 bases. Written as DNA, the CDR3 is TGTGCCAGCAGCCTCCAGGGGAGGCCCAGCACAGATACGCAGTATTTT. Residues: CASSLQGRPSTDTQYF. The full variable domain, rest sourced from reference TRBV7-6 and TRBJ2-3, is GAGVSQSPRYKVTKRGQDVALRCDPISGHVSLYWYRQALGQGPEFLTYFNYEAQQDKSGLPNDRFSAERPEGSISTLTIQRTEQRDSAMYRCASSLQGRPSTDTQYFGPGTRLTVL.